These 5 T cell receptor beta chains share one sample of origin, sequenced in a study of cytomegalovirus exposure and HLA in healthy donors. PCR primers comprised 60 Vbeta and 13 Jbeta primers. The protocol was immunoSEQ multiplex PCR, while the TCRdb copy is restricted to in-frame clones and leaves out a portion. The data hold 150,000 to 200,000 clones, with 77% observed a single time. The sequenced sample consisted of PBMCs. The receptor set was obtained from a woman aged 25 to 39 in good health and CMV-seronegative.

This rearrangement joins TRBV2 to TRBJ1-1; TRBD1 might be the D (6 bases). In germline, CDR1 is SNHLY, CDR2 FYNNEI. The CDR3 sequence is 15 residues long. Deletions cut 2 bases from V and 1 base from J, with 11 bases between. CDR3 nucleotides: TGTGCCAGCAGTGAAACGGGGACACCGAACACTGAAGCTTTCTTT. Translating gives CASSETGTPNTEAFF.

This chain joins TRBV5-4 and TRBJ1-2; maybe TRBD1 (5 bases). There are 15 residues in the CDR3. The V and J ends lost 4 bases and 0 bases respectively, with 13 bases between them. Looked up from germline, CDR1 is SGHNT and CDR2 is YYREEE (reference sequence). CDR3 DNA: TGTGCCAGCAGCCTAGGGACTCCCGCTAACTATGGCTACACCTTC. Translating gives CASSLGTPANYGYTF.

V is TRBV9 and J is TRBJ2-1; TRBD2 agrees at 7 bases. Germline assignment: CDR1 SGDLS and CDR2 YYNGEE. Losses at the gene ends were 3 bases for V and 7 bases for J; bases not matched to a gene: 13. The CDR3 loop spans 16 amino acids. Here the CDR3 DNA reads TGTGCCAGCAGCGCCGACGGTTTGACTAGCTTGAATGAGCAGTTCTTC. Its translation is CASSADGLTSLNEQFF.

The count of this clone is one. The gene calls are TRBV25-1 and TRBJ2-1; a weak D match, TRBD2 (7 bases). This CDR3 comprises 16 residues. V was trimmed by 1 base and J by 4 bases, leaving 14 bases between them. Per germline, CDR1 MGHDK and CDR2 SYGVNS. In DNA form, the CDR3 reads TGTGCCAGCAGTGAATTTGCGGGGGCGGGGTACAATGAGCAGTTCTTC. It codes for CASSEFAGAGYNEQFF.

This chain joins TRBV25-1 and TRBJ1-1, with TRBD1 identical over 7 bases. The germline V gene encodes CDR1 MGHDK and CDR2 SYGVNS. The CDR3 totals 15 residues. J gave up 2 bases and V 4 bases, and 7 bases lay outside the gene matches. The chain's CDR3 is CASSGQGTVNTEAFF. DNA for the CDR3: TGTGCCAGCAGTGGCCAAGGGACAGTCAACACTGAAGCTTTCTTT.